A selection of T cell receptor beta chains follows, all from one sample in a study of blood T cells in healthy people across ages. TCRdb reanalysed the 5' RACE reads using MiXCR and keeps one entry per CDR3 protein. The data show 1,800,000 or so distinct CDR3 sequences, approximately 40% seen once. Specimen: blood. The receptors were gathered from a human donor in good health. CDR3s include the opening cysteine and the closing phenylalanine or tryptophan. A D gene is named only where the DNA matches it firmly. Only some rows state a clone size, as once, few, many or a class for expanded clones.

abundance: .
d_gene: .
j_gene: TRBJ2-7
v_gene: TRBV4-1
CDR3nt: TGCGCCAGCAGCCAAGTCTGGGGGGAAGCCTACGAGCAGTACTTC
CDR3aa: CASSQVWGEAYEQYF

abundance: few
d_gene: TRBD1
j_gene: TRBJ2-3
v_gene: TRBV6-2/TRBV6-3
CDR3nt: TGTGCCAGCAGGTGGACAGGGGGAGACTTAGATACGCAGTATTTT
CDR3aa: CASRWTGGDLDTQYF

abundance: few
d_gene: .
j_gene: TRBJ2-5
v_gene: TRBV20-1
CDR3nt: TGCAGTGCTAGAGTGGGGGCCCAGGAGACCCAGTACTTC
CDR3aa: CSARVGAQETQYF

abundance: .
d_gene: TRBD2
j_gene: TRBJ2-1
v_gene: TRBV12-5
CDR3nt: TGTGCTAGTAGAACCGGGACTAGCGGGAGACGGAGCTCCTACAATGAGCAGTTCTTC
CDR3aa: CASRTGTSGRRSSYNEQFF

abundance: .
d_gene: .
j_gene: TRBJ2-7
v_gene: TRBV3-1
CDR3nt: TGTGCCAGCAGCCAAGCTTCCGGAGAGGCCTACGAGCAGTACTTC
CDR3aa: CASSQASGEAYEQYF

abundance: .
d_gene: .
j_gene: TRBJ2-5
v_gene: TRBV7-9
CDR3nt: TGTGCCAGCAGCTTAGAAGGGGTGCAACAAGAGACCCAGTACTTC
CDR3aa: CASSLEGVQQETQYF

abundance: few
d_gene: TRBD2
j_gene: TRBJ2-5
v_gene: TRBV12-3/TRBV12-4
CDR3nt: TGTGCCAGCAGTTTGGGGCAAGTAAGCGGGGAACTTGAAGAGACCCAGTACTTC
CDR3aa: CASSLGQVSGELEETQYF

abundance: .
d_gene: .
j_gene: TRBJ2-7
v_gene: TRBV6-2/TRBV6-3
CDR3nt: TGTGCCAGCAGTTACCGCCAGGGATTTTCCTCCTACGAGCAGTACTTC
CDR3aa: CASSYRQGFSSYEQYF

abundance: .
d_gene: .
j_gene: TRBJ2-1
v_gene: TRBV7-3
CDR3nt: TGTGCCAGCAGCCTGACTAGAATCAATGAGCAGTTCTTC
CDR3aa: CASSLTRINEQFF

abundance: .
d_gene: TRBD1
j_gene: TRBJ2-3
v_gene: TRBV13
CDR3nt: TGTGCCAGCAGCCCCCGGGACAGAAGAGACACAGATACGCAGTATTTT
CDR3aa: CASSPRDRRDTDTQYF

abundance: few
d_gene: .
j_gene: TRBJ1-2
v_gene: TRBV12-3/TRBV12-4
CDR3nt: TGTGCCAGCAGTTTTTCGGGCAACGGCGGCTACACCTTC
CDR3aa: CASSFSGNGGYTF

abundance: once
d_gene: .
j_gene: TRBJ1-1
v_gene: TRBV6-9
CDR3nt: TGTGCCAGCTGTAGGTTCAGGTTAGCGAACACTGAAGCTTTCTTT
CDR3aa: CASCRFRLANTEAFF

abundance: .
d_gene: .
j_gene: TRBJ2-7
v_gene: TRBV3-1
CDR3nt: TGTGCCAGCAGCTCCGAGGCCCACTACGAGCAGTACTTC
CDR3aa: CASSSEAHYEQYF

abundance: .
d_gene: .
j_gene: TRBJ2-3
v_gene: TRBV20-1
CDR3nt: TGCAGTGCTCATGAGATGAGGTACACAGATACGCAGTATTTT
CDR3aa: CSAHEMRYTDTQYF